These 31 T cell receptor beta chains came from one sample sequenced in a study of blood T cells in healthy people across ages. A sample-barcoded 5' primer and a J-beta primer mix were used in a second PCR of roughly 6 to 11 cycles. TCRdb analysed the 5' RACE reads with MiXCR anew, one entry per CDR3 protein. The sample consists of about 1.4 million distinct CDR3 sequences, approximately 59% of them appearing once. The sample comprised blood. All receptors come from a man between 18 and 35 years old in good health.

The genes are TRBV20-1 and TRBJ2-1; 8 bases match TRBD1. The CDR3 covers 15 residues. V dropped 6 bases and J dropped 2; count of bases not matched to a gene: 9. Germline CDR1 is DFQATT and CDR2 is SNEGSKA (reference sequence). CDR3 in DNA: TGCAGTGCAGAAAACAGGGGGTATACCTACAATGAGCAGTTCTTC. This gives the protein CSAENRGYTYNEQFF.

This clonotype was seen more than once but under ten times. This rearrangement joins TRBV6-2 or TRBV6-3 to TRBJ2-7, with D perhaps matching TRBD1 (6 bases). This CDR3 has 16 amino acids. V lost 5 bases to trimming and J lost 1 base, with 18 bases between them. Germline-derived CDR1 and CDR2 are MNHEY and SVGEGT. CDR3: CASSKTGQPFSYEQYF. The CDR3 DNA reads TGTGCCAGCAGTAAAACAGGACAGCCCTTTTCCTACGAGCAGTACTTC.

CDR3 bases: TGTGCCAGCAGTTACTCGAAGGGGGGGCCTCACAATCAGCCCCAGCATTTT. Protein sequence: CASSYSKGGPHNQPQHF. The chain employs TRBV6-2 or TRBV6-3 and TRBJ1-5, with D possibly matching TRBD1 (6 bases). CDR3 length: 17 residues. Between the trimmed V and J ends, which lost 0 bases and 3 bases, there was a span of 15 bases. CDR1 is MNHEY and CDR2 is SVGEGT in the germline V gene.

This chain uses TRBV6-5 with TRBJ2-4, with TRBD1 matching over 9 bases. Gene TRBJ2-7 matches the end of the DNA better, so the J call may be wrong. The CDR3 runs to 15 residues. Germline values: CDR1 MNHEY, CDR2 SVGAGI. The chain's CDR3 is CASSYYRDRVHEQYF. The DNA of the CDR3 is TGTGCCAGCAGTTACTACCGGGACAGGGTCCACGAGCAGTACTTC.

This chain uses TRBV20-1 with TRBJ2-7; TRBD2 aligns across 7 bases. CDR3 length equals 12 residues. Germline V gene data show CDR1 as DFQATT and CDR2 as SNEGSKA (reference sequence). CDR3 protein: CSRGREGYEQYF. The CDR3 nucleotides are TGCAGCCGTGGCAGGGAGGGCTACGAGCAGTACTTC.

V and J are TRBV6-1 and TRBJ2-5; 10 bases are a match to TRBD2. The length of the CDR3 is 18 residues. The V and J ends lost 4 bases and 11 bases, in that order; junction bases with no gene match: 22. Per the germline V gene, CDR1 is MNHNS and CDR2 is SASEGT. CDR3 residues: CASSVGDLAGVGTNEQYF. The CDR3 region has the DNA TGTGCCAGCAGTGTGGGGGATCTAGCGGGAGTCGGAACCAATGAGCAGTACTTC.

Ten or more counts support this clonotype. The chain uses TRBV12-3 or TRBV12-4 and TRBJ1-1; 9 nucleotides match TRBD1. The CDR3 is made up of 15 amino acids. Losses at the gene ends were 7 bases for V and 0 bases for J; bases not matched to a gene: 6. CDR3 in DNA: TGTGCCAGCACCTGGACAGGGGCGATGAACACTGAAGCTTTCTTT. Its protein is CASTWTGAMNTEAFF.

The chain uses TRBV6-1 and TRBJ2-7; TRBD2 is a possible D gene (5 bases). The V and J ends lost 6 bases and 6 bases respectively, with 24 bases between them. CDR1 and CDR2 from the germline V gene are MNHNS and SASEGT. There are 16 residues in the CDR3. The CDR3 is CASRDSFTYGGPEQYF. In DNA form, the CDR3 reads TGTGCCAGCAGGGATTCCTTCACGTACGGAGGCCCCGAGCAGTACTTC.

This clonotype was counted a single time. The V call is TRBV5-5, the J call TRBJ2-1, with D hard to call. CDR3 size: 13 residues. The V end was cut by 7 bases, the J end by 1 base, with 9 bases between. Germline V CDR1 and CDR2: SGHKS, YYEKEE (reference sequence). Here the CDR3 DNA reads TGTGCCAGCCGGGCGGAGTCCTACAATGAGCAGTTCTTC. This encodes CASRAESYNEQFF.

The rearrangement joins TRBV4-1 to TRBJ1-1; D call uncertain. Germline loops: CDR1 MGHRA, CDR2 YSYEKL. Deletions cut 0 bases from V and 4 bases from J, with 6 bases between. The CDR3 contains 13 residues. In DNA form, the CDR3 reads TGCGCCAGCAGCCAAGAGTTGGCCACTGAAGCTTTCTTT. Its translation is CASSQELATEAFF.

CDR3 bases: TGTGCCAGCACCGAAGCTAGGCCCTATAGCAATCAGCCCCAGCATTTT. Translation gives CASTEARPYSNQPQHF. The chain is built from TRBV7-9 and TRBJ1-5; no firm D call. Germline CDR1 reads SEHNR; CDR2 reads FQNEAQ (reference sequence). The CDR3 has 16 residues. Deletions cut 7 bases from V and 0 bases from J, with 16 bases between.

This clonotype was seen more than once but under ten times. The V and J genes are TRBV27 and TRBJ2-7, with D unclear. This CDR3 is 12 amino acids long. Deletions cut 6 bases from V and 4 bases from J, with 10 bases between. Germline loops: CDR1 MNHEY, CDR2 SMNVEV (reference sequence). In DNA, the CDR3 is TGTGCCAGCAGAGTATCCGCATACGAGCAGTACTTC. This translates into CASRVSAYEQYF.

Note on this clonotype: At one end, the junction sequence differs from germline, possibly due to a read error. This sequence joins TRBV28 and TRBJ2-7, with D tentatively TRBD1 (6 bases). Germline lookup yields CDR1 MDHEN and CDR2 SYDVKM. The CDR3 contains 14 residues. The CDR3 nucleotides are TGTGTCAGCAGACAGGCAGGGGAGTCCTACGAGCAGTACTTC. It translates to CVSRQAGESYEQYF.

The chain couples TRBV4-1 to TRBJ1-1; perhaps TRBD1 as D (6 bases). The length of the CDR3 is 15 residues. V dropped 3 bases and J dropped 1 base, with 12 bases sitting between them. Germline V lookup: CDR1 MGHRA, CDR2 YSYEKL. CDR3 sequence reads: CASSQGATPNTEAFF. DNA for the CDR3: TGCGCCAGCAGCCAGGGGGCGACTCCGAACACTGAAGCTTTCTTT.

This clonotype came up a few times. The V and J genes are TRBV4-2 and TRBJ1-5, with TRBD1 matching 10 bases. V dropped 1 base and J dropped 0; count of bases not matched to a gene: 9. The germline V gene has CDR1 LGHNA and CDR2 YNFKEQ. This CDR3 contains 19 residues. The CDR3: CASSQVAGTGVFSNQPQHF. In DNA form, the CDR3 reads TGTGCCAGCAGCCAAGTTGCGGGGACAGGGGTGTTTAGCAATCAGCCCCAGCATTTT.

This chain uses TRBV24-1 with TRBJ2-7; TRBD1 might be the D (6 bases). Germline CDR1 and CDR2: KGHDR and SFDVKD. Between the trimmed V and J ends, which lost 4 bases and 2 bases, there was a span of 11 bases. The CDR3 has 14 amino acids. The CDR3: CATSDAGVPYEQYF. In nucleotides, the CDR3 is TGTGCCACCAGTGACGCAGGGGTCCCCTACGAGCAGTACTTC.

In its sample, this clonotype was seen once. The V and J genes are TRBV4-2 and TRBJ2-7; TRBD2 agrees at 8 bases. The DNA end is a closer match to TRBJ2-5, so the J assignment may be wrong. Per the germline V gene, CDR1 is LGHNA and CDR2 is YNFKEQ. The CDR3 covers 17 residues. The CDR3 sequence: CASSQVEGRGVGETQYF. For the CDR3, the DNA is TGTGCCAGCAGCCAAGTCGAGGGGCGGGGGGTTGGAGAGACCCAGTACTTC.

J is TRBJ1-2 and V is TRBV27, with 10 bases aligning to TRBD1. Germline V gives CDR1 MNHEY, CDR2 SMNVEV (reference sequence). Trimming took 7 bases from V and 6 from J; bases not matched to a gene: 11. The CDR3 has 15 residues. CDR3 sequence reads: CASTSFDRGLNGYTF. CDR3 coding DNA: TGTGCCAGCACTTCTTTTGACAGGGGGCTCAATGGCTACACCTTC.

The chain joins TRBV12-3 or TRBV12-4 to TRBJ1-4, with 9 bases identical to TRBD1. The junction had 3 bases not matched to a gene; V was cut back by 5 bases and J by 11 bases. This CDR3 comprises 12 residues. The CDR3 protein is CASSVGTGKLFF. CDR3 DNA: TGTGCCAGCAGTGTCGGGACAGGGAAACTGTTTTTT.

Here the CDR3 reads CASSAAGVSQYF. The CDR3 coding sequence is TGTGCCAGCAGCGCGGCGGGGGTATCGCAGTATTTT. The chain carries TRBV4-2 and TRBJ2-3; TRBD2 matches at 7 bases. This CDR3 spans 12 amino acids. Germline values: CDR1 LGHNA, CDR2 YNFKEQ. With 5 bases clipped from V and 10 bases from J, the junction kept 6 bases outside the gene matches.

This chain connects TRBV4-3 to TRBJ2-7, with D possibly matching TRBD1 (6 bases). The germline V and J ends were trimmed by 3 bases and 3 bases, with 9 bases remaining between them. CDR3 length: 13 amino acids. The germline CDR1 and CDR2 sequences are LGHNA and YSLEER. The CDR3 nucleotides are TGCGCCAGCAGCCATAGGACAGACTACGAGCAGTACTTC. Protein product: CASSHRTDYEQYF.

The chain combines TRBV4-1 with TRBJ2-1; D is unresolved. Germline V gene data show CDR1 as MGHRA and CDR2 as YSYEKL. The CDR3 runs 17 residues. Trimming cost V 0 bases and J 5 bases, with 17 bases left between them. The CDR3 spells CASSQEGFGRQNNEQFF. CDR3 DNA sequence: TGCGCCAGCAGCCAAGAAGGGTTCGGCAGACAAAACAATGAGCAGTTCTTC.

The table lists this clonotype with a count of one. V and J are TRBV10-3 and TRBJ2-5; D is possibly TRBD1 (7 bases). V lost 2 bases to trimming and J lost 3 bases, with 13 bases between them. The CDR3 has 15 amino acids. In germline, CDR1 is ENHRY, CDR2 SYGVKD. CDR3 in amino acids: CAISEATGEEETQYF. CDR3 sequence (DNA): TGTGCCATCAGTGAGGCCACAGGGGAGGAAGAGACCCAGTACTTC.

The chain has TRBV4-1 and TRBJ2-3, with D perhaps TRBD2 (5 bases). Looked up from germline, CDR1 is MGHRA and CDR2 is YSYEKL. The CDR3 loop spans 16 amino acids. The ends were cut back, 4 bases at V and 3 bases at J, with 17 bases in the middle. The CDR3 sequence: CASSPKLLGSTDTQYF. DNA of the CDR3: TGCGCCAGCAGCCCGAAATTACTAGGTTCGACAGATACGCAGTATTTT.

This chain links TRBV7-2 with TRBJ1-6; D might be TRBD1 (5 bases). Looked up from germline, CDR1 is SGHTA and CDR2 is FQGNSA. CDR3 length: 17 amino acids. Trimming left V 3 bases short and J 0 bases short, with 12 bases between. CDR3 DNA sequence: TGTGCCAGCAGCTTTGGGACGGCGAGCTCCTATAATTCACCCCTCCACTTT. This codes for CASSFGTASSYNSPLHF.

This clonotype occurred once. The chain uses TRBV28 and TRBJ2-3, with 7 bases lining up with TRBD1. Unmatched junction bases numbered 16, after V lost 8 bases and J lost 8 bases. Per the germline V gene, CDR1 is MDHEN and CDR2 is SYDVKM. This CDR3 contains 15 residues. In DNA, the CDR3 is TGTGCCAGCTGCCTTAAGGACGTAGGGGGCCCTACGCAGTATTTT. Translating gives CASCLKDVGGPTQYF.

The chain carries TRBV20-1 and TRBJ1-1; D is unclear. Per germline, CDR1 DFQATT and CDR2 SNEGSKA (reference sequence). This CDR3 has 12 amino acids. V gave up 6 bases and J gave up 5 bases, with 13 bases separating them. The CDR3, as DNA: TGCAGTGCCAGCCCCTCGAGGACTGAAGCTTTCTTT. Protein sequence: CSASPSRTEAFF.

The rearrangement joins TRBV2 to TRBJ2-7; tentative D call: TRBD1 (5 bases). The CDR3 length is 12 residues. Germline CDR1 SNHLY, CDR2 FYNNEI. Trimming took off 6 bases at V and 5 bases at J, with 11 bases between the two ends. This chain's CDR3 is CASRRPGNEQYF. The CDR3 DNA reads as TGTGCCAGCAGGAGGCCAGGGAACGAGCAGTACTTC.

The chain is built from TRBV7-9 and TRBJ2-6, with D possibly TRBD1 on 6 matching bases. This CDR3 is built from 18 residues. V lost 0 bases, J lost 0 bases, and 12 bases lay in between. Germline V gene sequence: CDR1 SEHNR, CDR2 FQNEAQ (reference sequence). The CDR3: CASSLARTAYSGANVLTF. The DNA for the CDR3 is TGTGCCAGCAGCTTAGCCCGGACAGCTTACTCTGGGGCCAACGTCCTGACTTTC.

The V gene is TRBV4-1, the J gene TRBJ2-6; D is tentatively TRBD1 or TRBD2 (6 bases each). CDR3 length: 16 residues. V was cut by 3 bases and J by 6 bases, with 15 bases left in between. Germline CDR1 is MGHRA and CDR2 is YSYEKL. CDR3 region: CASSQTRGTEANVLTF. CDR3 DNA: TGCGCCAGCAGCCAGACGAGGGGGACTGAGGCCAACGTCCTGACTTTC.

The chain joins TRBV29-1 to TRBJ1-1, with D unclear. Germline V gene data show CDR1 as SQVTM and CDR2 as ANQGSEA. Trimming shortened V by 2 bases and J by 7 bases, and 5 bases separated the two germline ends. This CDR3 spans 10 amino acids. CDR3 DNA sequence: TGCAGCGTTGAATCGGATGAAGCTTTCTTT. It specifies CSVESDEAFF.